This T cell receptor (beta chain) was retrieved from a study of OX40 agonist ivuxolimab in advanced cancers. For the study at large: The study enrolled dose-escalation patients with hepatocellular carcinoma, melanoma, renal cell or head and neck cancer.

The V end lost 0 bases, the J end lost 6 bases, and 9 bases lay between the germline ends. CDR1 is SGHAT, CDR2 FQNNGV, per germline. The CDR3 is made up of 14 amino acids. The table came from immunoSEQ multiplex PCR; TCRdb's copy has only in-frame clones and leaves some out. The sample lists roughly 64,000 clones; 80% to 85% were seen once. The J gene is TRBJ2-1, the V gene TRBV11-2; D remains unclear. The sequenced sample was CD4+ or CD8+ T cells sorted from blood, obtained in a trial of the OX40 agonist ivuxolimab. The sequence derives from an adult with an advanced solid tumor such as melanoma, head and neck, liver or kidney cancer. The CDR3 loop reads CASSLDRRVNEQFF. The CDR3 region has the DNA TGTGCCAGCAGCTTAGATCGTAGGGTCAATGAGCAGTTCTTC.